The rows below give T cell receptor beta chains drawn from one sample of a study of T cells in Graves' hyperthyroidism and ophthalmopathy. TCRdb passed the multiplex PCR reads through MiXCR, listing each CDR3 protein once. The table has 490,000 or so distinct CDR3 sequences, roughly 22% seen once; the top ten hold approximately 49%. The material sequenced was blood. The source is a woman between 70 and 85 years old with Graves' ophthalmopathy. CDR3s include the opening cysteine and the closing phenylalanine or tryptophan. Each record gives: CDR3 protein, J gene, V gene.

CASSLVGRGTSTDTQYF,TRBJ2-3,TRBV7-9
CASSLQGEGSPLHF,TRBJ1-6,TRBV7-3
CASSSDQDGYEQYF,TRBJ2-7,TRBV5-1
CASSLVYRTKSEAFF,TRBJ1-1,TRBV11-2
CASSLMLGQGAQVLFF,TRBJ2-1,TRBV12-3/TRBV12-4
CASSLGVWADYTDTQYF,TRBJ2-3,TRBV5-1
CASSPPLRNTEAFF,TRBJ1-1,TRBV19
CASSPSLGGSSYNEQFF,TRBJ2-1,TRBV4-3
CASSLGTTPGAEQYF,TRBJ2-7,TRBV9
CASSSYYSSTDTQYF,TRBJ2-3,TRBV11-2
CASSAGLAALPGEQETQYF,TRBJ2-5,TRBV2
CASSRSPGRREQYF,TRBJ2-7,TRBV12-3/TRBV12-4
CASSFRQPQHF,TRBJ1-5,TRBV28
CASSSSGNSYNEQFF,TRBJ2-1,TRBV13
CASSPSGEPGVRELFF,TRBJ2-2,TRBV5-6
CAWIESASSYTF,TRBJ1-2,TRBV30
CSAPLAGRNQPQHF,TRBJ1-5,TRBV20-1
CASILAGRSTEAFF,TRBJ1-1,TRBV12-3/TRBV12-4
CASSPFIGRDTQYF,TRBJ2-3,TRBV19
CASSYSKQGLTGVDEQFF,TRBJ2-1,TRBV6-2/TRBV6-3
CASSELRTWGNEQFF,TRBJ2-1,TRBV6-1
CASSRRSSRSYEQYF,TRBJ2-7,TRBV5-6
CASSLAGPRYNEQFF,TRBJ2-1,TRBV7-2
CAWSVHGSQPQHF,TRBJ1-5,TRBV30
CASSRLAGDNEQFF,TRBJ2-1,TRBV7-8
CASSSQIYEQYF,TRBJ2-7,TRBV11-2
CSVTDRGQREQYF,TRBJ2-7,TRBV29-1
CASSLRWRTEAFF,TRBJ1-1,TRBV12-3/TRBV12-4
CSASGQALNYGYTF,TRBJ1-2,TRBV20-1